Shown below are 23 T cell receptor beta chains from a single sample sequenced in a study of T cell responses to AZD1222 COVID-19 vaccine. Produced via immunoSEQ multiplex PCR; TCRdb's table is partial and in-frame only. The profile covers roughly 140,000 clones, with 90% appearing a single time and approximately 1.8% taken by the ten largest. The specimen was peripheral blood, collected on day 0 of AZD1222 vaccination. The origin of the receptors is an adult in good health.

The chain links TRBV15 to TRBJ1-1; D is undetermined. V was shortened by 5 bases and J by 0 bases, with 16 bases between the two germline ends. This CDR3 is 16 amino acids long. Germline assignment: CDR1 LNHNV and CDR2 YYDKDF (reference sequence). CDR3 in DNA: TGTGCCACCAGCGCCCGCCTGATGGATTTGAACACTGAAGCTTTCTTT. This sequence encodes CATSARLMDLNTEAFF.

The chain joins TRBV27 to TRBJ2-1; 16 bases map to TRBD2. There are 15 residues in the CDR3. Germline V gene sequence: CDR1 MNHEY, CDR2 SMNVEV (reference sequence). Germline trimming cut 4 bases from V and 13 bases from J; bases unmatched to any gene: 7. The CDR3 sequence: CASSSGTSGGGIQFF. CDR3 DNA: TGTGCCAGCAGTTCCGGGACTAGCGGGGGGGGAATCCAGTTCTTC.

Here the CDR3 DNA reads TGCGCCAGCAGACATCCCAATTCACCCCTCCACTTT. It codes for CASRHPNSPLHF. The chain uses TRBV5-1 and TRBJ1-6; D uncertain. Trimming shortened V by 5 bases and J by 7 bases, and 7 bases separated the two germline ends. The length of the CDR3 is 12 residues. The germline V gene has CDR1 SGHRS and CDR2 YFSETQ.

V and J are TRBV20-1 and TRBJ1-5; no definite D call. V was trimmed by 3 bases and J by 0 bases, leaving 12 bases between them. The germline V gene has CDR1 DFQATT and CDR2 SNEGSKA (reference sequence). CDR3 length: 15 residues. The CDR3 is CSASGRAVSNQPQHF. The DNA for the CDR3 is TGCAGTGCTAGTGGGCGGGCAGTTAGCAATCAGCCCCAGCATTTT.

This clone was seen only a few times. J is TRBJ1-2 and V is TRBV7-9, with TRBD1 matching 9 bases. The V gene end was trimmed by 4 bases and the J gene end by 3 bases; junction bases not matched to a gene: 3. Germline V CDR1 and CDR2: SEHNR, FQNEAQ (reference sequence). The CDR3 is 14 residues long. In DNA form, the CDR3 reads TGTGCCAGCAGCTCCGACAGGGGGTACTATGGCTACACCTTC. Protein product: CASSSDRGYYGYTF.

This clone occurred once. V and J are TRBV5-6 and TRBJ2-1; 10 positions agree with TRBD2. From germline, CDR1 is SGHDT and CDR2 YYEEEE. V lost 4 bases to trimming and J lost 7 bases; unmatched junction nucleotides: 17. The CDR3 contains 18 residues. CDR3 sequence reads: CASSRLPISGRTINEQFF. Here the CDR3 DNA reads TGTGCCAGCAGCCGTCTTCCGATTAGCGGGAGGACTATTAATGAGCAGTTCTTC.

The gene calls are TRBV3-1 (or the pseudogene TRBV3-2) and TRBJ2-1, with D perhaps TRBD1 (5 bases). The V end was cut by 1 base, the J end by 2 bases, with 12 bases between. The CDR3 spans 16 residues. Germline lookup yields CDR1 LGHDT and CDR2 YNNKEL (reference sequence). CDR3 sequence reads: CASSQGDSLTYNEQFF. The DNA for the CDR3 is TGTGCCAGCAGCCAAGGCGACAGCCTGACCTACAATGAGCAGTTCTTC.

CDR3 nucleotides: TGTGCCAGCAGTTTATCTGGAGGCAATAACAATGAGCAGTTCTTC. Translation gives CASSLSGGNNNEQFF. This rearrangement joins TRBV27 to TRBJ2-1; tentatively, D is TRBD2 (5 bases). With 0 bases removed from V and 5 bases from J, the gap between germline ends came to 11 bases. This CDR3 is built from 15 residues. Germline CDR1 is MNHEY and CDR2 is SMNVEV (reference sequence).

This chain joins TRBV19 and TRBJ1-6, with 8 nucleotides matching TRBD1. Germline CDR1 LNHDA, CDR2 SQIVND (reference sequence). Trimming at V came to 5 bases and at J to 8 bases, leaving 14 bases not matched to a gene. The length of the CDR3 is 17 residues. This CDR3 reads CASSPRQGLASDSPLHF. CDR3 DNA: TGTGCCAGTAGTCCGAGACAGGGGTTAGCATCCGATTCACCCCTCCACTTT.

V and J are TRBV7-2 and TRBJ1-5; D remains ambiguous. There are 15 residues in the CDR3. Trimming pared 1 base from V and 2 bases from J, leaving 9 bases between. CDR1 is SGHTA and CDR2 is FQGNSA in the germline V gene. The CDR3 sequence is CASSLGWQGNQPQHF. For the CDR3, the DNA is TGTGCCAGCAGCTTAGGGTGGCAGGGCAATCAGCCCCAGCATTTT.

CDR3 region: CASSVEGLAGNEQFF. For the CDR3, the DNA is TGTGCCAGCAGCGTAGAGGGACTAGCGGGCAATGAGCAGTTCTTC. The rearrangement uses TRBV9 and TRBJ2-1; the match to TRBD2 covers 12 bases. Germline CDR1 is SGDLS and CDR2 is YYNGEE. V shed 0 bases and J 6 bases; nucleotides not matched to a gene: 1. The length of the CDR3 is 15 residues.

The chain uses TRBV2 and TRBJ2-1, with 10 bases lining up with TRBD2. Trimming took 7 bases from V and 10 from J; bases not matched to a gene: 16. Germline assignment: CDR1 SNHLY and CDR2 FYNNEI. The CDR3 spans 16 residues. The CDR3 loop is CASISVGTSAIGEQFF. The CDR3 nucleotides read TGTGCCAGCATCTCCGTTGGGACTAGCGCCATAGGGGAGCAGTTCTTC.

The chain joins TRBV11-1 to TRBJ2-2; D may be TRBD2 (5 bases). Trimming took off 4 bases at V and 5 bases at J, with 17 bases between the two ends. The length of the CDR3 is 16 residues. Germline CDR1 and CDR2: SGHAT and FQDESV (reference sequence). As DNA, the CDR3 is TGTGCCAGCAGCTCCCAGGCGCTACCGGGGACCGGGGAGCTGTTTTTT. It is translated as CASSSQALPGTGELFF. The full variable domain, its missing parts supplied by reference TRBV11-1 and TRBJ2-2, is EAEVAQSPRYKITEKSQAVAFWCDPISGHATLYWYRQILGQGPELLVQFQDESVVDDSQLPKDRFSAERLKGVDSTLKIQPAELGDSAMYLCASSSQALPGTGELFFGEGSRLTVL.

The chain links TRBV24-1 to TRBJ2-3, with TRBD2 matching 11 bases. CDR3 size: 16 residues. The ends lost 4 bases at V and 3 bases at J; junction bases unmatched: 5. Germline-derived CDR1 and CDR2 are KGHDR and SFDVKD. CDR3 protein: CATSDRLAGMTDTQYF. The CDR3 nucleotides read TGTGCCACCAGTGACCGACTAGCGGGAATGACAGATACGCAGTATTTT.

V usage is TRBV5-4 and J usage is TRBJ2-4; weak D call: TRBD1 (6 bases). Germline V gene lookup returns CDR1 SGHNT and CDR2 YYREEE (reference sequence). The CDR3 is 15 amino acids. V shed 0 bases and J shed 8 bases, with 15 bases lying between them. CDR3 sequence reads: CASSLGGQLRDIQYF. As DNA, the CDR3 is TGTGCCAGCAGCTTGGGGGGACAACTTAGGGACATTCAGTACTTC. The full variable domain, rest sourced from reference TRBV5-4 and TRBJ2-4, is ETGVTQSPTHLIKTRGQQVTLRCSSQSGHNTVSWYQQALGQGPQFIFQYYREEENGRGNFPPRFSGLQFPNYSSELNVNALELDDSALYLCASSLGGQLRDIQYFGAGTRLSVL.

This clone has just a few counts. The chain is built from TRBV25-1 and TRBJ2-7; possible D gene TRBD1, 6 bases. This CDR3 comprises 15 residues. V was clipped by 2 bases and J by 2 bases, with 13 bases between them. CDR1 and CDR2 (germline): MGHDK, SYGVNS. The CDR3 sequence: CASSERQEETYEQYF. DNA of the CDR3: TGTGCCAGCAGTGAAAGACAGGAGGAAACCTACGAGCAGTACTTC.

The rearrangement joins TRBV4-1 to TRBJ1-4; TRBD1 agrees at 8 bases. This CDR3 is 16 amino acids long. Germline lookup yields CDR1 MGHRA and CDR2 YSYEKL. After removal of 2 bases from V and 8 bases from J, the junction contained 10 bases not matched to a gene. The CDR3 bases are TGCGCCAGCAGCCAATTCCCAGGGGGCGGAAGAGAAAAACTGTTTTTT. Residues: CASSQFPGGGREKLFF.

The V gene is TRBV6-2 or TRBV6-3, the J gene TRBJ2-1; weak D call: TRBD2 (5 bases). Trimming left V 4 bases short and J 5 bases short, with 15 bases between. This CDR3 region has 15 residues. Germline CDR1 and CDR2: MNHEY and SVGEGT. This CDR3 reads CASSFIAKPDNEQFF. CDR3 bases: TGTGCCAGCAGTTTCATAGCGAAACCGGACAATGAGCAGTTCTTC.

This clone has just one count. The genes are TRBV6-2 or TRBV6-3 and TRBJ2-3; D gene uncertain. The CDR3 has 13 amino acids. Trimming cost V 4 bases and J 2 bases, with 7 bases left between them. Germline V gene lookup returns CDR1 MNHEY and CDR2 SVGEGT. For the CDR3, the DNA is TGTGCCAGCAGTTGGCAGAACACAGATACGCAGTATTTT. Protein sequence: CASSWQNTDTQYF.

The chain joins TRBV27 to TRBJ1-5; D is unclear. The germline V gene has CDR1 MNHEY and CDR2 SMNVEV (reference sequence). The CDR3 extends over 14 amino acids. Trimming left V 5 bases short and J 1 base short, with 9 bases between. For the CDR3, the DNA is TGTGCCAGCAGTATTACGTACAGCAATCAGCCCCAGCATTTT. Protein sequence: CASSITYSNQPQHF.

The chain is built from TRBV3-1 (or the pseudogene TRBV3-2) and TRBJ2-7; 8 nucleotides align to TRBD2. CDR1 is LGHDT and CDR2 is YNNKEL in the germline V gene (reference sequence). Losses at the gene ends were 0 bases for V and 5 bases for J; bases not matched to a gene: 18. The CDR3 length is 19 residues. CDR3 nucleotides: TGTGCCAGCAGCCAAGATCTACGTGGACTAGCCACCCCTCCGCACGAGCAGTACTTC. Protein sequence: CASSQDLRGLATPPHEQYF.

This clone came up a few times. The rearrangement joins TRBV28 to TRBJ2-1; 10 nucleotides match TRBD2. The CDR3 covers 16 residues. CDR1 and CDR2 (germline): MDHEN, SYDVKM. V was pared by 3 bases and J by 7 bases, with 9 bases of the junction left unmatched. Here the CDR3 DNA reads TGTGCCAGCAGTTTGGGGCTAGCGGGAGTTCGGAATGAGCAGTTCTTC. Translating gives CASSLGLAGVRNEQFF.

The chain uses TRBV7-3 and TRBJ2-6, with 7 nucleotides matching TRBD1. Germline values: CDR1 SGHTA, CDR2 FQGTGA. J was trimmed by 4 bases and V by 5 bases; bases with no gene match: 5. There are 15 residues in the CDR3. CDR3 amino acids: CASSLQGTGANVLTF. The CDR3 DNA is TGTGCCAGCAGCCTACAGGGGACCGGGGCCAACGTCCTGACTTTC.